One sample yielded the 4 T cell receptor beta chains listed below, sequenced in a study of shared clonotypes between healthy human individuals (dated by TCRdb to the early 2020s). Libraries were constructed by the immunoSEQ multiplex PCR assay. The table comes from immuneACCESS by way of TCRdb, which keeps in-frame sequences with V and J called. Part of the clones is missing from these tables; in studies checked, under half for an unresolved V gene and the rest for unknown reasons. The sample table shows about 1.1 million clones, and roughly 77% are seen once. The top ten clonotypes cover about 0.94% of the sample. Specimen: memory CD4+ T cells from PBMCs. Taken with the paper, the label for cell subset or site translates to: CD45RA-negative fraction. The receptors derive from a man aged 18 to 30 in good health. Some clones in this sample may be carry-over from other donors' samples.

The V call is TRBV28, the J call TRBJ1-2; unclear D gene. The V end lost 7 bases, the J end lost 2 bases, and 11 bases lay between the germline ends. Germline assignment: CDR1 MDHEN and CDR2 SYDVKM. The CDR3 loop spans 13 amino acids. CDR3 residues: CASTPFPNYGYTF. The CDR3 bases are TGTGCCAGCACCCCTTTCCCGAACTATGGCTACACCTTC.

The gene calls are TRBV5-1 and TRBJ2-5; D might be TRBD1 (5 bases). Germline CDR1 SGHRS, CDR2 YFSETQ. V gave up 4 bases and J gave up 1 base, with 8 bases separating them. This CDR3 is built from 13 residues. The CDR3 DNA is TGCGCCAGCAGCCAGGGATCCCAAGAGACCCAGTACTTC. Protein sequence: CASSQGSQETQYF. The full variable domain, rest sourced from reference TRBV5-1 and TRBJ2-5, is KAGVTQTPRYLIKTRGQQVTLSCSPISGHRSVSWYQQTPGQGLQFLFEYFSETQRNKGNFPGRFSGRQFSNSRSEMNVSTLELGDSALYLCASSQGSQETQYFGPGTRLLVL.

V gene TRBV4-3 combines with J gene TRBJ2-3; D is undetermined. The CDR3 consists of 14 residues. Germline V gene data show CDR1 as LGHNA and CDR2 as YSLEER. Between the trimmed V and J ends, which lost 0 bases and 2 bases, there was a span of 6 bases. As DNA, the CDR3 is TGCGCCAGCAGCCAAGATTTGGCCACAGATACGCAGTATTTT. The encoded protein is CASSQDLATDTQYF.

The rearrangement uses TRBV5-1 and TRBJ2-3, with TRBD2 as a possible D gene (6 bases). V was cut by 4 bases and J by 4 bases, with 10 bases left in between. The CDR3 has 13 amino acids. Germline V gene sequence: CDR1 SGHRS, CDR2 YFSETQ. The CDR3 here is CASSGGTADTQYF. CDR3 bases: TGCGCCAGCAGCGGCGGGACCGCAGATACGCAGTATTTT.